What follows are 20 T cell receptor beta chains derived from one specimen sequenced in a study of blood T cell repertoires in COVID-19. Produced via immunoSEQ multiplex PCR; TCRdb's table is partial and in-frame only. The table records about 310,000 clones, around 87% of them present only once. Sequenced sample: peripheral blood. The receptor set was obtained from a woman aged 45 to 65 who had recovered from COVID-19.

The chain links TRBV3-1 (or the pseudogene TRBV3-2) to TRBJ1-1; no definite D call. The V end lost 1 base, the J end lost 6 bases, and 12 bases lay between the germline ends. This CDR3 has 14 amino acids. In germline, CDR1 is LGHDT, CDR2 YNNKEL (reference sequence). The DNA of the CDR3 is TGTGCCAGCAGCCAAGGTCGTTCCGGGTCTGAAGCTTTCTTT. Protein: CASSQGRSGSEAFF.

This clone appeared once. The chain is built from TRBV18 and TRBJ2-5; D perhaps matches TRBD2 (6 bases). V was cut by 2 bases and J by 2 bases, with 12 bases left in between. Germline V gene data show CDR1 as KGHSH and CDR2 as LQKENI. CDR3 length: 15 residues. CDR3 loop: CASSPLATSQETQYF. DNA of the CDR3: TGTGCCAGCTCACCATTGGCGACTAGTCAAGAGACCCAGTACTTC.

The V call is TRBV7-9, the J call TRBJ2-1; a weak D match, TRBD1 (6 bases). V was pared by 1 base and J by 9 bases, with 19 bases between. Looked up from germline, CDR1 is SEHNR and CDR2 is FQNEAQ (reference sequence). The length of the CDR3 is 16 residues. CDR3 loop: CASSLVQGRYPVEQFF. CDR3 in DNA: TGTGCCAGCAGCTTAGTGCAGGGGCGCTATCCGGTTGAGCAGTTCTTC.

The gene calls are TRBV4-1 and TRBJ1-1, with TRBD1 matching over 8 bases. This CDR3 region has 15 residues. CDR1 is MGHRA, CDR2 YSYEKL, per germline. The V segment lost 6 bases and the J segment 0 bases; nucleotides outside the gene matches: 6. CDR3 coding DNA: TGCGCCAGCAGTTCACTACAGGGGGTGAACACTGAAGCTTTCTTT. Translation gives CASSSLQGVNTEAFF.

J is TRBJ2-2 and V is TRBV2; the D is unclear. CDR3 length: 12 residues. Germline CDR1 and CDR2: SNHLY and FYNNEI. The germline V and J ends were trimmed by 3 bases and 7 bases, with 6 bases remaining between them. The CDR3 DNA reads TGTGCCAGCAGTGAGACGGGCGGGGAGCTGTTTTTT. Encoded protein: CASSETGGELFF.

There are a few counts of this clone. The chain couples TRBV6-5 to TRBJ1-5; no clear D gene. Germline V gene sequence: CDR1 MNHEY, CDR2 SVGAGI. The CDR3 length is 15 residues. The ends were cut back, 8 bases at V and 0 bases at J, with 14 bases in the middle. This chain's CDR3 is CASLPSADSNQPQHF. The DNA for the CDR3 is TGTGCCAGCCTCCCCTCAGCGGATAGCAATCAGCCCCAGCATTTT.

This clone was seen more than once but under ten times. The CDR3 region is CAISESRERNQPQHF. CDR3 bases: TGTGCCATCAGTGAGTCCCGGGAGCGCAATCAGCCCCAGCATTTT. The rearrangement links TRBV10-3 to TRBJ1-5, with unresolved D. Germline V lookup: CDR1 ENHRY, CDR2 SYGVKD. The V end was cut by 0 bases, the J end by 2 bases, with 8 bases between. There are 15 residues in the CDR3.

The rearrangement links TRBV6-5 to TRBJ2-1; 9 nucleotides align to TRBD1. Germline values: CDR1 MNHEY, CDR2 SVGAGI. The CDR3 spans 15 residues. With 10 bases clipped from V and 9 bases from J, the junction kept 16 bases outside the gene matches. The CDR3 bases are TGTGCCACCCGGGGTTTTGGGACAGGGTCTGGTGAGCAGTTCTTC. Protein product: CATRGFGTGSGEQFF.

This chain uses TRBV28 with TRBJ1-2; TRBD1 agrees at 7 bases. V was pared by 4 bases and J by 5 bases, with 10 bases of the junction left unmatched. This CDR3 contains 15 residues. Germline CDR1 reads MDHEN; CDR2 reads SYDVKM. CDR3 loop: CASSSTGASFYGYTF. CDR3 in DNA: TGTGCCAGCAGTTCAACAGGGGCCTCCTTTTATGGCTACACCTTC.

The chain links TRBV19 to TRBJ2-3, with 9 bases that match TRBD2. The CDR3 is made up of 18 amino acids. In germline, CDR1 is LNHDA, CDR2 SQIVND (reference sequence). V shed 2 bases and J 3 bases; nucleotides not matched to a gene: 12. CDR3 amino acids: CASSIRGAGSGGTDTQYF. The CDR3, as DNA: TGTGCCAGTAGTATAAGGGGAGCGGGTAGCGGGGGTACAGATACGCAGTATTTT. The whole variable domain, filled in from reference TRBV19 and TRBJ2-3, reads DGGITQSPKYLFRKEGQNVTLSCEQNLNHDAMYWYRQDPGQGLRLIYYSQIVNDFQKGDIAEGYSVSREKKESFPLTVTSAQKNPTAFYLCASSIRGAGSGGTDTQYFGPGTRLTVL.

The chain carries TRBV5-5 and TRBJ1-6; D ambiguous. Trimming left V 1 base short and J 4 bases short, with 9 bases between. The CDR3 is made up of 15 amino acids. The germline gives CDR1 SGHKS, CDR2 YYEKEE (reference sequence). This chain's CDR3 is CASSLLTAYNSPLHF. In nucleotides, the CDR3 is TGTGCCAGCAGCTTGTTAACAGCTTATAATTCACCCCTCCACTTT. Variable domain in full (rest from reference TRBV5-5 and TRBJ1-6): DAGVTQSPTHLIKTRGQQVTLRCSPISGHKSVSWYQQVLGQGPQFIFQYYEKEERGRGNFPDRFSARQFPNYSSELNVNALLLGDSALYLCASSLLTAYNSPLHFGNGTRLTVT.

CDR3 amino acids: CASSSNRGQETQYF. The CDR3 nucleotides read TGTGCCAGCAGCTCCAACAGGGGGCAAGAGACCCAGTACTTC. This chain connects TRBV13 to TRBJ2-5; 8 bases are shared with TRBD1. Germline V gene data show CDR1 as PRHDT and CDR2 as FYEKMQ (reference sequence). Trimming removed 4 bases from V and 2 bases from J; junction bases left unmatched: 3. The CDR3 contains 14 residues.

V usage is TRBV5-6 and J usage is TRBJ2-1; TRBD1 aligns across 10 bases. CDR1 SGHDT and CDR2 YYEEEE come from the germline V gene. Trimming cost V 3 bases and J 4 bases; bases outside gene matches: 13. The CDR3 has 18 residues. This CDR3 is CASSSFLSRDRGYNEQFF. As DNA, the CDR3 is TGTGCCAGCAGCTCGTTTTTATCCCGGGACAGGGGATACAATGAGCAGTTCTTC.

V usage is TRBV9 and J usage is TRBJ2-5; possibly TRBD2 for D (5 bases). There are 15 residues in the CDR3. Germline V CDR1 and CDR2: SGDLS, YYNGEE. V lost 3 bases to trimming and J lost 1 base, with 13 bases between them. CDR3 in amino acids: CASSARLSGQETQYF. CDR3 coding DNA: TGTGCCAGCAGCGCCAGACTAAGCGGCCAAGAGACCCAGTACTTC.

CDR3 sequence (DNA): TGTGCCAGCAGAGGACTAGCAGAAAGTAGTGAGCAGTTCTTC. This sequence encodes CASRGLAESSEQFF. The V gene is TRBV6-5, the J gene TRBJ2-1; 8 nucleotides agree with TRBD2. Germline CDR1 reads MNHEY; CDR2 reads SVGAGI. J lost 9 bases, V lost 6 bases, and 10 bases had no gene match. The CDR3 has 14 residues.

V usage is TRBV9 and J usage is TRBJ2-5; TRBD2 might be the D (5 bases). This CDR3 contains 13 residues. With 0 bases removed from V and 7 bases from J, the gap between germline ends came to 10 bases. Germline lookup yields CDR1 SGDLS and CDR2 YYNGEE. The DNA of the CDR3 is TGTGCCAGCAGCGTAGGAGGAGAGGGGACCCAGTACTTC. Translating it yields CASSVGGEGTQYF.

This chain links TRBV6-2 or TRBV6-3 with TRBJ1-1; 8 bases line up with TRBD1. The V and J ends lost 0 bases and 0 bases, in that order; junction bases with no gene match: 15. The CDR3 runs 20 residues. Germline-derived CDR1 and CDR2 are MNHEY and SVGEGT. This CDR3 is CASSYSIRGPSGSLNTEAFF. The CDR3 nucleotides are TGTGCCAGCAGTTACTCGATCAGGGGGCCAAGCGGATCTTTGAACACTGAAGCTTTCTTT.

The chain recombines TRBV20-1 with TRBJ2-1; D is unclear. V was clipped by 3 bases and J by 0 bases, with 9 bases between them. The CDR3 is 14 residues long. Germline V gene data show CDR1 as DFQATT and CDR2 as SNEGSKA (reference sequence). The CDR3 region has the DNA TGCAGTGCTAGTTTGCGATCCTCCTACAATGAGCAGTTCTTC. Protein product: CSASLRSSYNEQFF.

The chain employs TRBV28 and TRBJ1-2; D gene ambiguous. The germline V and J ends were trimmed by 2 bases and 0 bases, with 4 bases remaining between them. This CDR3 has 13 amino acids. From germline, CDR1 is MDHEN and CDR2 SYDVKM. CDR3 coding DNA: TGTGCCAGCAGTTTACTAACTAACTATGGCTACACCTTC. Translating gives CASSLLTNYGYTF.

The chain employs TRBV19 and TRBJ1-6; possible D gene TRBD1, 6 bases. Germline V gives CDR1 LNHDA, CDR2 SQIVND (reference sequence). The CDR3 spans 15 residues. V was clipped by 7 bases and J by 7 bases, with 17 bases between them. CDR3 sequence: CASTPNRDGNSPLHF. The DNA for the CDR3 is TGTGCCAGTACCCCGAACAGGGATGGCAATTCACCCCTCCACTTT.